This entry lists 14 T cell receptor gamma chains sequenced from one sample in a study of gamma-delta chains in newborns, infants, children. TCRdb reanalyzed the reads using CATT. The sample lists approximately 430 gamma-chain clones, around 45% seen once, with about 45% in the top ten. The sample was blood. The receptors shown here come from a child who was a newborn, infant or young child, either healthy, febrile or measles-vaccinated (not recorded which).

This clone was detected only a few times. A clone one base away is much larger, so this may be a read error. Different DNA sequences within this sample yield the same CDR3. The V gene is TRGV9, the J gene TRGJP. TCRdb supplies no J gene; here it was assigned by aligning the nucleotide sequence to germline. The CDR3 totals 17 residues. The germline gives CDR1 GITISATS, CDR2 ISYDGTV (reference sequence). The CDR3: CALWEALQELGKKIKVF. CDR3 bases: TGTGCCCTGTGGGAGGCGCTCCAAGAGTTGGGCAAAAAAATCAAGGTATTT.

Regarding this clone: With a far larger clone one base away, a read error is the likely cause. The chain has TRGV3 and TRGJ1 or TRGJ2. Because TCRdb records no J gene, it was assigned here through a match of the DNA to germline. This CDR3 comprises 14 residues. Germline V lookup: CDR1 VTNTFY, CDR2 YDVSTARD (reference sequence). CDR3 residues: CAIWDRRSYYKKLF. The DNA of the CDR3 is TGTGCCATCTGGGACAGGCGGTCATATTATAAGAAACTCTTT.

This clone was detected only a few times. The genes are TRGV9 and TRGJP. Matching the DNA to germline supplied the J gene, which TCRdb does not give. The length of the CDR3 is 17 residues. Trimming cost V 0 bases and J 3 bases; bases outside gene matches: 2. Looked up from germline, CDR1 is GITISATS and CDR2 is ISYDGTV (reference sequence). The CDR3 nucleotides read TGTGCCTTGTGGGAGGTGATGCAAGAGTTGGGCAAAAAAATCAAGGTATTT. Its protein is CALWEVMQELGKKIKVF.

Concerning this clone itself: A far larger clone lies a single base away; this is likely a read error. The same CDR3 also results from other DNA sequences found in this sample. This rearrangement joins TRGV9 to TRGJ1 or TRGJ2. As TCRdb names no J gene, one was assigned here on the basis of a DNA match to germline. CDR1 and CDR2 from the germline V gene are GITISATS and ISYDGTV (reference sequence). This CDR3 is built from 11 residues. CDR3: CALWEVRRKLF. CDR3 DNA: TGTGCTTTGTGGGAGGTGCGGAGGAAACTCTTT.

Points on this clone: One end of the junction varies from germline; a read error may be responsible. CDR3 in amino acids: CALREVQQELGKKIKVF. For the CDR3, the DNA is TGTGCCTTGCGGGAGGTGCAACAAGAGTTGGGCAAAAAAATCAAGGTATTT. The rearrangement joins TRGV9 to TRGJP. No J segment appears in TCRdb, so it was assigned here by matching the sequence to germline. The CDR3 covers 17 residues. CDR1 and CDR2 from the germline V gene are GITISATS and ISYDGTV (reference sequence).

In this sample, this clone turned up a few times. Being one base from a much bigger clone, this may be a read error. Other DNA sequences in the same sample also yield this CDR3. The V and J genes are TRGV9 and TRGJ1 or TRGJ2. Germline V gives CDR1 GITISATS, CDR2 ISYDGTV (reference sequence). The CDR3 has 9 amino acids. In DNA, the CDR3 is TGTGCCTTGTGGGAGGAGAAACTCTTC. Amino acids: CALWEEKLF.

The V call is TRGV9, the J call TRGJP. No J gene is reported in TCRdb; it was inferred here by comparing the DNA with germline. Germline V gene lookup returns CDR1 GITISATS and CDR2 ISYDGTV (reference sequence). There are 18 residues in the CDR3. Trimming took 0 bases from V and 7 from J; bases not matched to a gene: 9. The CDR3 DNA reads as TGTGCCTTGTGGGAGGTGACTAAGGGGGAGTTGGGCAAAAAAATCAAGGTATTT. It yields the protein CALWEVTKGELGKKIKVF.

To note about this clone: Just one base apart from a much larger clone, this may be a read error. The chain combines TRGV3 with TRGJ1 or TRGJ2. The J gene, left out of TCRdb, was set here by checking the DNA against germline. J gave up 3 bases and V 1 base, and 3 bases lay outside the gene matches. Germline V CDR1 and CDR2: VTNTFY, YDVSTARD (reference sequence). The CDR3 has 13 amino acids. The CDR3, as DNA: TGTGCCACCTGGGACAGACTTTATTATAAGAAACTCTTT. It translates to CATWDRLYYKKLF.

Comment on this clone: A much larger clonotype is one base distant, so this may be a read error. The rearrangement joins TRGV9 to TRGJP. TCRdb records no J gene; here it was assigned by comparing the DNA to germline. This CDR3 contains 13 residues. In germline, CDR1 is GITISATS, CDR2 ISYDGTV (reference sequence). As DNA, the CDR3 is TGTGCCTGGTGGGAGTTGGGCAAAAAAATCAAGGTATTT. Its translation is CAWWELGKKIKVF.

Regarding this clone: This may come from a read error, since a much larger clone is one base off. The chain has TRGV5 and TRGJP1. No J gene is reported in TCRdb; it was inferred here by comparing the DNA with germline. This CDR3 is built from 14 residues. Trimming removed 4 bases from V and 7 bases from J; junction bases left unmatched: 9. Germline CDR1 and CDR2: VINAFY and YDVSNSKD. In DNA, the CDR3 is TGTGCCACCTGGGAAGGGGCCAGTGGTTGGTTCAAGATATTT. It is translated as CATWEGASGWFKIF.

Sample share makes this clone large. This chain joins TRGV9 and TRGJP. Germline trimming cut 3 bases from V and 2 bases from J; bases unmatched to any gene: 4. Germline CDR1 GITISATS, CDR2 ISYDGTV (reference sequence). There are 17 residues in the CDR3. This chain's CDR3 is CALWEPRQELGKKIKVF. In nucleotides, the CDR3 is TGTGCCTTGTGGGAGCCCCGGCAAGAGTTGGGCAAAAAAATCAAGGTATTT.

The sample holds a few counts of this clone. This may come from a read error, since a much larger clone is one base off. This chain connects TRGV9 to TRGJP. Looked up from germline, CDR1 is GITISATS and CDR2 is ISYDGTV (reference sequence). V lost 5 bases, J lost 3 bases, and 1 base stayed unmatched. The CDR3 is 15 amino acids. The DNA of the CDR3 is TGTGCCTTGTGGGCGCAAGAGTTGGGCAAAAAAATCAAGGTATTT. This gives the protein CALWAQELGKKIKVF.

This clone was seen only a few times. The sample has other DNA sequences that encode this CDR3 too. CDR3 sequence (DNA): TGTGCCTTGTGGGAACCTCAAGAGTTGGGCAAAAAAATCAAGGTATTT. Its protein product is CALWEPQELGKKIKVF. The gene calls are TRGV9 and TRGJP. Here the J gene was assigned by germline matching of the DNA, as TCRdb has none. This CDR3 has 16 amino acids. Germline CDR1 is GITISATS and CDR2 is ISYDGTV (reference sequence). V lost 4 bases, J lost 4 bases, and 4 bases stayed unmatched.

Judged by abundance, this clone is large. CDR3 amino acids: CALWEKELGKKIKVF. The CDR3 DNA reads as TGTGCCTTGTGGGAAAAAGAGTTGGGCAAAAAAATCAAGGTATTT. The V call is TRGV9, the J call TRGJP. The V gene end was trimmed by 4 bases and the J gene end by 5 bases; junction bases not matched to a gene: 2. Germline loops: CDR1 GITISATS, CDR2 ISYDGTV (reference sequence). The CDR3 length is 15 residues.